The 2 T cell receptor beta chains below were found in one sample sequenced in a study of cytotoxic CD8 clonotypes in ibrutinib-treated CLL. Generated by immunoSEQ multiplex PCR, the TCRdb table keeps only in-frame clones and is missing some. Here the sample spans 20,000 to 25,000 clones, about 67% being singletons. This sample comprised PBMCs, obtained after 12 months of ibrutinib treatment. These receptors all come from a human donor with chronic lymphocytic leukemia.

The chain carries TRBV27 and TRBJ1-2; 7 bases align to TRBD1. Germline assignment: CDR1 MNHEY and CDR2 SMNVEV (reference sequence). V shed 5 bases, J shed 4 bases, and the junction held 4 bases outside the gene matches. The CDR3 consists of 13 residues. In nucleotides, the CDR3 is TGTGCCAGCAGTCAGGGACAGACCTATGGCTACACCTTC. Amino acid sequence: CASSQGQTYGYTF.

This clone was detected once. V gene TRBV9 combines with J gene TRBJ2-6; D is uncertain. The V gene's germline CDR1 is SGDLS and CDR2 YYNGEE. The CDR3 runs to 14 residues. Trimming took off 2 bases at V and 2 bases at J, with 5 bases between the two ends. The CDR3 DNA reads TGTGCCAGCAGCGTTAGAACTGGGGCCAACGTCCTGACTTTC. Its translation is CASSVRTGANVLTF.